Listed below are T cell receptor beta chains from one sample, sequenced in a study of tumor-infiltrating lymphocytes in oesophageal squamous cell carcinoma. MiXCR was run by TCRdb on the PCR reads, yielding one entry per CDR3 protein. The sample holds about 15,000 distinct CDR3 sequences, around 50% seen once. The material sequenced was esophageal tumor tissue. Every receptor here comes from a male donor with esophageal squamous cell carcinoma. Both conserved end residues are part of each CDR3. A D gene is named only where the DNA matches it firmly.

j_gene	d_gene	v_gene	CDR3aa
TRBJ2-3	TRBD2	TRBV28	CASSFLSTSGGFYLTDTQYF
TRBJ1-2	-	TRBV6-7	CASSYSMKGYGYTF
TRBJ2-7	-	TRBV28	CASRAPYEQYF
TRBJ2-7	-	TRBV5-8	CASSLAGDRLSYEQYF
TRBJ2-7	TRBD2	TRBV6-2/TRBV6-3	CASSRTSGIEQYF
TRBJ2-7	-	TRBV10-1	CATAPSASIDYEQYF
TRBJ2-5	-	TRBV6-1	CASRFGGRSETQYF
TRBJ2-7	-	TRBV11-2	CASSPSRGSYNEQYF
TRBJ2-7	-	TRBV12-3/TRBV12-4	CASSLWGVNEQYF
TRBJ2-1	-	TRBV7-6	CASSFGGRNEQFF
TRBJ1-1	-	TRBV19	CASSMWEEDTEAFF
TRBJ1-4	-	TRBV6-1	CASSELTGATNEKLFF
TRBJ2-6	-	TRBV5-1	CASSLEQVANVLTF
-	TRBD1	TRBV6-2/TRBV6-3	CASSATRDSYEQYF
TRBJ2-2	-	TRBV11-2	CASRGPNTGELFF
TRBJ2-3	TRBD1	TRBV10-2	CASSESRDRGQDTQYF
-	TRBD1	TRBV7-2	CASSTYRGSDEQYF
TRBJ2-3	TRBD1	TRBV7-3	CASSSFRGTGVDTQYF
-	TRBD1	TRBV11-2	CASSMGQGAGELFF
-	-	TRBV7-2	CASSAVSSYNEQFF
TRBJ2-1	TRBD2	TRBV7-2	CASSSTSGSPYEQFF
TRBJ2-1	TRBD2	TRBV4-2	CASSQDGTSGSYEQFF
TRBJ1-4	-	TRBV6-1	CASTEAVF
-	-	TRBV6-4	CASSYGNEQFF
-	TRBD1	TRBV7-3	CASSIGTATETQYF
-	-	TRBV20-1	CSARFAATYEQYF
TRBJ2-5	-	TRBV10-1	CASSDRWARLATEAFF
TRBJ2-1	TRBD2	TRBV7-6	CASSLAQPGGASGSYNEQFF
TRBJ2-1	TRBD2	TRBV12-3/TRBV12-4	CASSAPGTSGSSSSYNEQFF
TRBJ2-6	-	TRBV12-3/TRBV12-4	CASRDSGANVLTF
TRBJ2-5	-	TRBV7-6	CASSLRDSRGRAVLRF
TRBJ2-1	TRBD2	TRBV7-2	CASSLVGAGGRNEQFF
TRBJ2-2	-	TRBV6-1	CASSFWRSTGELFF
TRBJ2-5	-	TRBV6-6	CASSLAPPRTETQYF
TRBJ2-7	-	TRBV6-1	CASSQGAAYEQYF
TRBJ2-7	-	TRBV7-2	CASSPTLSEQYF
TRBJ1-1	-	TRBV7-2	CASSVPTGLTEAFF
TRBJ2-3	-	TRBV7-3	CASSLNQYTGELYF
TRBJ2-1	-	TRBV4-1	CASSQANRPGDEQFF
TRBJ2-7	-	TRBV4-2	CASSQDPGQGNEQYF
TRBJ2-1	TRBD1	TRBV7-8	CASSLIPGQANEQFF